Following are 9 T cell receptor beta chains from one sample sequenced in a study of T cell responses to AZD1222 COVID-19 vaccine (dated by TCRdb to the early 2020s). The protocol used for the library was the immunoSEQ multiplex PCR assay. TCRdb provides this immuneACCESS table in a form limited to in-frame rearrangements. Some clones are lacking; in checked studies, under half of them reflect an unresolved V gene, and why the rest are absent is not known. Present in this sample are about 130,000 clones, about 93% of which were seen just once. In total, the top ten clones hold under 6.5% of the sample. The time point tag for this specimen amounts to: baseline before first vaccination. The material was peripheral blood, obtained on day 0 of AZD1222 vaccination. These receptors were taken from an adult in good health.

The DNA of the CDR3 is TGTGCCAGCAGTTTAAGCATCGGGGGAGGCGGAAACACCATATATTTT. Translated: CASSLSIGGGGNTIYF. The V and J genes are TRBV28 and TRBJ1-3; D is perhaps TRBD1 (5 bases). Trimming pared 2 bases from V and 4 bases from J, leaving 15 bases between. This CDR3 contains 16 residues. Germline lookup yields CDR1 MDHEN and CDR2 SYDVKM. The full variable domain, completed using reference TRBV28 and TRBJ1-3, is DVKVTQSSRYLVKRTGEKVFLECVQDMDHENMFWYRQDPGLGLRLIYFSYDVKMKEKGDIPEGYSVSREKKERFSLILESASTNQTSMYLCASSLSIGGGGNTIYFGEGSWLTVV.

V usage is TRBV7-9 and J usage is TRBJ2-7; 7 bases map to TRBD2. From germline, CDR1 is SEHNR and CDR2 FQNEAQ (reference sequence). This CDR3 is 16 amino acids long. V shed 2 bases, J shed 0 bases, and the junction held 7 bases outside the gene matches. DNA of the CDR3: TGTGCCAGCAGCTTATTGGTGGCGGGAGCCTCCTACGAGCAGTACTTC. As protein: CASSLLVAGASYEQYF.

J is TRBJ2-7 and V is TRBV7-8; TRBD1 or TRBD2 may be the D gene (6 bases each). Germline CDR1 SGHVS, CDR2 FQNEAQ. This CDR3 has 13 residues. Trimming left V 7 bases short and J 3 bases short, with 13 bases between. The CDR3 reads CASTLGGHYEQYF. DNA of the CDR3: TGTGCCAGCACCTTGGGGGGCCACTACGAGCAGTACTTC. The full variable domain, its missing parts supplied by reference TRBV7-8 and TRBJ2-7, is GAGVSQSPRYKVAKRGQDVALRCDPISGHVSLFWYQQALGQGPEFLTYFQNEAQLDKSGLPSDRFFAERPEGSVSTLKIQRTQQEDSAVYLCASTLGGHYEQYFGPGTRLTVT.

The V and J genes are TRBV19 and TRBJ1-1; 9 nucleotides align to TRBD1. With 5 bases clipped from V and 7 bases from J, the junction kept 11 bases outside the gene matches. Germline values: CDR1 LNHDA, CDR2 SQIVND (reference sequence). This CDR3 has 15 residues. CDR3 residues: CASSPRDREANEAFF. CDR3 bases: TGTGCCAGTAGTCCACGGGACAGGGAAGCAAATGAAGCTTTCTTT.

V and J are TRBV4-1 and TRBJ1-2, with 10 positions matching TRBD1. The junction had 9 bases not matched to a gene; V was cut back by 0 bases and J by 8 bases. Germline V gene lookup returns CDR1 MGHRA and CDR2 YSYEKL. The CDR3 loop spans 16 amino acids. The CDR3 region is CASSQDLRTGGRGYTF. The CDR3, as DNA: TGCGCCAGCAGCCAAGATCTGAGGACAGGGGGACGAGGCTACACCTTC.

This clone was observed a handful of times. The J gene is TRBJ2-7, the V gene TRBV6-2 or TRBV6-3; D ambiguous. The CDR3 is made up of 17 amino acids. The germline V gene has CDR1 MNHEY and CDR2 SVGEGT. Trimming shortened V by 0 bases and J by 2 bases, and 17 bases separated the two germline ends. Written as DNA, the CDR3 is TGTGCCAGCAGTTACTCGACCGCGGTAGGCAAAACCTACGAGCAGTACTTC. Protein product: CASSYSTAVGKTYEQYF.

The rearrangement uses TRBV19 and TRBJ2-7; TRBD1 is a possible D gene (5 bases). V dropped 6 bases and J dropped 1 base, with 10 bases sitting between them. CDR3 length: 13 residues. Germline V gene lookup returns CDR1 LNHDA and CDR2 SQIVND (reference sequence). The chain's CDR3 is CASRITGSYEQYF. Here the CDR3 DNA reads TGTGCCAGTAGAATTACAGGATCCTACGAGCAGTACTTC.

Only one count was recorded for this clone. In DNA form, the CDR3 reads TGCGCCAGCAGCTTGGGACTAAACACCGGGGAGCTGTTTTTT. Translated, it gives CASSLGLNTGELFF. The chain carries TRBV5-1 and TRBJ2-2; possibly TRBD2 for D (5 bases). CDR3 length equals 14 residues. V lost 0 bases to trimming and J lost 2 bases, with 5 bases between them. Germline values: CDR1 SGHRS, CDR2 YFSETQ.

This chain joins TRBV5-6 and TRBJ2-7, with 10 bases fitting TRBD1. This CDR3 is 15 amino acids long. Germline-derived CDR1 and CDR2 are SGHDT and YYEEEE. With 3 bases clipped from V and 0 bases from J, the junction kept 3 bases outside the gene matches. The CDR3 loop is CASSSWTGGSYEQYF. The CDR3 DNA follows: TGTGCCAGCAGCTCCTGGACAGGGGGCTCCTACGAGCAGTACTTC.